The 10 T cell receptor beta chains presented below share a single source sample, sequenced in a study of blood T cell repertoires in COVID-19. Clones were read by immunoSEQ multiplex PCR, and TCRdb kept only the in-frame ones, dropping some. The table records tens of thousands of clones, roughly 89% of them present only once. Material: peripheral blood. These receptors originate from a man aged 40-49 years with COVID-19, enrolled during active disease.

This chain links TRBV28 with TRBJ2-3, with D tentatively TRBD1 (5 bases). V was trimmed by 2 bases and J by 2 bases, leaving 11 bases between them. Germline V CDR1 and CDR2: MDHEN, SYDVKM. The CDR3 loop spans 15 amino acids. The CDR3 is CASSLEDTYTDTQYF. Here the CDR3 DNA reads TGTGCCAGCAGTTTAGAGGACACGTACACAGATACGCAGTATTTT.

V usage is TRBV5-1 and J usage is TRBJ2-7; TRBD1 agrees at 9 bases. Germline V gives CDR1 SGHRS, CDR2 YFSETQ. The CDR3 consists of 16 residues. V lost 0 bases, J lost 6 bases, and 10 bases stayed unmatched. The CDR3 coding sequence is TGCGCCAGCAGCTTGGTTGGGACAGGGACCATCGGCGAGCAGTACTTC. This codes for CASSLVGTGTIGEQYF.

The chain carries TRBV30 and TRBJ2-7; 10 bases are a match to TRBD1. From germline, CDR1 is GTSNPN and CDR2 SVGIG (reference sequence). The V gene end was trimmed by 1 base and the J gene end by 6 bases; junction bases not matched to a gene: 9. This CDR3 contains 15 residues. The CDR3 spells CAWSAETGGRSEQYF. Written as DNA, the CDR3 is TGTGCCTGGAGTGCCGAGACAGGGGGCCGATCCGAGCAGTACTTC. The full variable domain, its missing parts supplied by reference TRBV30 and TRBJ2-7, is SQTIHQWPATLVQPVGSPLSLECTVEGTSNPNLYWYRQAAGRGLQLLFYSVGIGQISSEVPQNLSASRPQDRQFILSSKKLLLSDSGFYLCAWSAETGGRSEQYFGPGTRLTVT.

The chain links TRBV2 to TRBJ2-3; TRBD2 matches 14 bases. Germline V gene lookup returns CDR1 SNHLY and CDR2 FYNNEI. J lost 6 bases, V lost 2 bases, and 10 bases had no gene match. The CDR3 runs to 18 residues. In nucleotides, the CDR3 is TGTGCCAGCAGTGAACCGGGACTAGCGGGAGTCCCCCCGGATACGCAGTATTTT. Translating it yields CASSEPGLAGVPPDTQYF.

The chain combines TRBV7-3 with TRBJ2-1; D is unclear. The CDR3 totals 15 residues. The germline V gene encodes CDR1 SGHTA and CDR2 FQGTGA. Trimming took 5 bases from V and 3 from J, leaving 14 bases between them. The DNA for the CDR3 is TGTGCCAGCAGCCCCGACCTAGGAGACTACAATGAGCAGTTCTTC. Protein product: CASSPDLGDYNEQFF.

V gene TRBV4-1 combines with J gene TRBJ2-3; 14 bases agree with TRBD2. The CDR3 length is 18 residues. V lost 4 bases and J lost 1; bases outside the gene matches: 7. Germline values: CDR1 MGHRA, CDR2 YSYEKL. CDR3 sequence reads: CASSPGLAGGGGTDTQYF. The CDR3 coding sequence is TGCGCCAGCAGCCCTGGACTAGCGGGGGGCGGGGGCACAGATACGCAGTATTTT.

This rearrangement joins TRBV11-1 to TRBJ1-3, with TRBD1 as a possible D gene (5 bases). V was shortened by 2 bases and J by 3 bases, with 8 bases between the two germline ends. There are 14 residues in the CDR3. The V gene's germline CDR1 is SGHAT and CDR2 FQDESV (reference sequence). The CDR3, as DNA: TGTGCCAGCAGCTTACAACAGGATGGAAACACCATATATTTT. It is translated as CASSLQQDGNTIYF.

CDR3 DNA sequence: TGTGCCAGCAGTTTTCAGGGTTTACAGCCCCAGCATTTT. This encodes CASSFQGLQPQHF. The chain recombines TRBV12-3 or TRBV12-4 with TRBJ1-5; tentatively, D is TRBD1 (5 bases). The CDR3 sequence is 13 residues long. The V end lost 3 bases, the J end lost 7 bases, and 10 bases lay between the germline ends.

CDR3 protein: CASGGGGSGNTIYF. Written as DNA, the CDR3 is TGTGCTAGTGGGGGGGGAGGTTCTGGAAACACCATATATTTT. The chain is built from TRBV12-5 and TRBJ1-3, with D possibly being TRBD1 (5 bases). The V gene lost 6 bases and the J gene lost 1 base, with 10 bases spanning the gap. CDR1 is LGHNT, CDR2 FRNRAP, per germline. This CDR3 is 14 amino acids long.

This chain connects TRBV5-6 to TRBJ1-2; D gene unclear. The CDR3 length is 11 residues. Per germline, CDR1 SGHDT and CDR2 YYEEEE. Trimming pared 4 bases from V and 2 bases from J, leaving 3 bases between. The CDR3 spells CASSQNYGYTF. As DNA, the CDR3 is TGTGCCAGCAGCCAAAACTATGGCTACACCTTC.